Below are 21 T cell receptor beta chains sequenced from a single sample in a study of blood T cell repertoires in COVID-19. Generated by immunoSEQ multiplex PCR, the TCRdb table keeps only in-frame clones and is missing some. The table has fewer than 400,000 clones, roughly 86% seen once. Sequenced input: PBMCs or T cells enriched from blood (not recorded which). The source of these receptors is a woman in her late teens or twenties who had recovered from COVID-19.

The chain joins TRBV6-1 to TRBJ2-1; D is possibly TRBD2 (7 bases). This CDR3 contains 17 residues. V was clipped by 4 bases and J by 8 bases, with 24 bases between them. Germline V gives CDR1 MNHNS, CDR2 SASEGT. CDR3 nucleotide sequence: TGTGCCAGCAGTGCCCTAGGGGGAGGGCCCTCGGGTTATGAGCAGTTCTTC. This gives the protein CASSALGGGPSGYEQFF.

The gene calls are TRBV9 and TRBJ1-1, with D possibly TRBD1 on 6 matching bases. Looked up from germline, CDR1 is SGDLS and CDR2 is YYNGEE. This CDR3 is built from 13 residues. The V gene lost 3 bases and the J gene lost 3 bases, with 9 bases spanning the gap. In nucleotides, the CDR3 is TGTGCCAGCAGCGCCGGGACATACACTGAAGCTTTCTTT. The encoded protein is CASSAGTYTEAFF.

The chain combines TRBV20-1 with TRBJ2-3; unclear D gene. Germline CDR1 and CDR2: DFQATT and SNEGSKA (reference sequence). The ends were cut back, 2 bases at V and 5 bases at J, with 5 bases in the middle. The CDR3 is made up of 11 amino acids. CDR3 coding DNA: TGCAGTGCTAGACCCGTAGATACGCAGTATTTT. Its translation: CSARPVDTQYF.

This chain connects TRBV4-3 to TRBJ1-5; 7 positions agree with TRBD1. Trimming at V came to 0 bases and at J to 2 bases, leaving 7 bases not matched to a gene. The CDR3 is 17 amino acids. Germline V gene lookup returns CDR1 LGHNA and CDR2 YSLEER. This CDR3 reads CASSQDGTARGNQPQHF. The CDR3 DNA reads TGCGCCAGCAGCCAAGACGGGACAGCGAGGGGCAATCAGCCCCAGCATTTT.

The chain uses TRBV5-1 and TRBJ2-3; D is possibly TRBD1 (6 bases). The CDR3 length is 16 residues. Trimming pared 4 bases from V and 4 bases from J, leaving 19 bases between. CDR1 and CDR2 from the germline V gene are SGHRS and YFSETQ. As DNA, the CDR3 is TGCGCCAGCAGCCTACAAACCACAGGGTTATCAGATACGCAGTATTTT. It specifies CASSLQTTGLSDTQYF. The complete variable domain, with remaining parts taken from reference TRBV5-1 and TRBJ2-3, reads KAGVTQTPRYLIKTRGQQVTLSCSPISGHRSVSWYQQTPGQGLQFLFEYFSETQRNKGNFPGRFSGRQFSNSRSEMNVSTLELGDSALYLCASSLQTTGLSDTQYFGPGTRLTVL.

The chain joins TRBV1 to TRBJ1-2. TRBV1 is given as a pseudogene. The length of the CDR3 is 15 residues. For the CDR3, the DNA is TGCACCAGCAGCCAAGCCCCGTCCGCGGTCTATGGCTACACCTTC. It specifies CTSSQAPSAVYGYTF.

This clone was found once. The chain joins TRBV18 to TRBJ2-1, with TRBD2 matching 11 bases. The CDR3 contains 16 residues. CDR1 is KGHSH, CDR2 LQKENI, per germline. Germline trimming cut 3 bases from V and 9 bases from J; bases unmatched to any gene: 10. CDR3 nucleotides: TGTGCCAGCTCACCCTCCCCTAGCGGGGGGTACGTTGAGCAGTTCTTC. The encoded protein is CASSPSPSGGYVEQFF.

The chain links TRBV5-4 to TRBJ2-5, with 8 bases identical to TRBD2. There are 16 residues in the CDR3. CDR1 is SGHNT and CDR2 is YYREEE in the germline V gene (reference sequence). Trimming took 4 bases from V and 5 from J; bases not matched to a gene: 13. CDR3 residues: CASSLPGGLGPETQYF. In DNA form, the CDR3 reads TGTGCCAGCAGCCTACCCGGGGGACTAGGACCGGAGACCCAGTACTTC.

This sequence joins TRBV7-2 and TRBJ1-5; perhaps TRBD1 as D (6 bases). This CDR3 comprises 12 residues. V was cut by 5 bases and J by 4 bases, with 6 bases left in between. Looked up from germline, CDR1 is SGHTA and CDR2 is FQGNSA. The CDR3 bases are TGTGCCAGCAGCAGGGGGAATCAGCCCCAGCATTTT. Encoded protein: CASSRGNQPQHF.

The rearrangement uses TRBV6-5 and TRBJ1-4, with D maybe TRBD1 (5 bases). CDR1 MNHEY and CDR2 SVGAGI come from the germline V gene. The CDR3 runs to 16 residues. V lost 10 bases and J lost 5, with 23 bases in between. CDR3 sequence reads: CAITYSQGFTNEKLFF. The CDR3 nucleotides are TGTGCCATCACCTACTCTCAGGGATTTACAAATGAAAAACTGTTTTTT.

V is TRBV6-5 and J is TRBJ1-6; a possible D gene is TRBD1 (6 bases). From germline, CDR1 is MNHEY and CDR2 SVGAGI. With 0 bases removed from V and 10 bases from J, the gap between germline ends came to 10 bases. The CDR3 extends over 14 amino acids. The CDR3 bases are TGTGCCAGCAGTTACTCTAGGGGGGGGTCACCCCTCCACTTT. Translating gives CASSYSRGGSPLHF.

This clone was seen more than once but under ten times. The gene calls are TRBV3-1 (or the pseudogene TRBV3-2) and TRBJ1-3; the D is unclear. CDR3 length: 14 amino acids. The V end lost 2 bases, the J end lost 1 base, and 6 bases lay between the germline ends. The V gene's germline CDR1 is LGHDT and CDR2 YNNKEL (reference sequence). In DNA form, the CDR3 reads TGTGCCAGCAGCCAATCCTCTTCTGGAAACACCATATATTTT. As protein: CASSQSSSGNTIYF.

This clone appeared once. The chain links TRBV14 to TRBJ1-1, with D possibly TRBD1 on 5 matching bases. The germline CDR1 and CDR2 sequences are SGHDN and FVKESK. Trimming took 2 bases from V and 1 from J, leaving 11 bases between them. This CDR3 is 15 amino acids long. The chain's CDR3 is CASSQWWGENTEAFF. The CDR3 nucleotides are TGTGCCAGCAGCCAATGGTGGGGGGAGAACACTGAAGCTTTCTTT.

The chain recombines TRBV27 with TRBJ2-1, with 7 bases lining up with TRBD2. This CDR3 region has 16 residues. J was trimmed by 2 bases and V by 1 base; bases with no gene match: 5. CDR1 and CDR2 from the germline V gene are MNHEY and SMNVEV (reference sequence). CDR3 residues: CASSLWTGGTYNEQFF. The CDR3 DNA sequence: TGTGCCAGCAGTTTATGGACGGGAGGTACCTACAATGAGCAGTTCTTC.

The chain couples TRBV6-5 to TRBJ2-7, with D maybe TRBD1 (5 bases). V was clipped by 0 bases and J by 1 base, with 13 bases between them. There are 16 residues in the CDR3. The germline V gene encodes CDR1 MNHEY and CDR2 SVGAGI. In DNA, the CDR3 is TGTGCCAGCAGTTACTCTTCCCAGGGTGGATCCTACGAGCAGTACTTC. Its translation: CASSYSSQGGSYEQYF.

CDR3: CSASPGGTDTQYF. CDR3 coding DNA: TGCAGTGCTAGTCCGGGAGGGACAGATACGCAGTATTTT. V usage is TRBV20-1 and J usage is TRBJ2-3; 8 bases align to TRBD2. There are 13 residues in the CDR3. The V gene end was trimmed by 3 bases and the J gene end by 3 bases; junction bases not matched to a gene: 2. Germline assignment: CDR1 DFQATT and CDR2 SNEGSKA (reference sequence).

The V gene is TRBV2, the J gene TRBJ1-2; 8 nucleotides line up with TRBD1. The V and J ends lost 6 bases and 7 bases, in that order; junction bases with no gene match: 7. There are 13 residues in the CDR3. Germline CDR1 SNHLY, CDR2 FYNNEI. The CDR3 DNA reads TGTGCCAGCAGGGACAGGGAAGGGGTTGGCTACACCTTC. Its translation: CASRDREGVGYTF.

This clone was observed once. One base away lies a much larger clone, so this may be a sequencing read error. The same CDR3 is also encoded by other DNA sequences in this sample. The chain carries TRBV6-5 and TRBJ1-5, with a possible D match to TRBD1 (6 bases). The germline V and J ends were trimmed by 4 bases and 3 bases, with 7 bases remaining between them. The germline CDR1 and CDR2 sequences are MNHEY and SVGAGI. CDR3 size: 13 residues. The CDR3, as DNA: TGTGCCAGCAGTTGGACAGTCAATCAGCCCCAGCATTTT. Translating it yields CASSWTVNQPQHF.

The gene calls are TRBV3-1 (or the pseudogene TRBV3-2) and TRBJ1-1, with D uncertain. Deletions cut 1 base from V and 8 bases from J, with 11 bases between. CDR3 size: 13 residues. Germline values: CDR1 LGHDT, CDR2 YNNKEL (reference sequence). The CDR3 region has the DNA TGTGCCAGCAGCCAAGCCGGGTATGAGGAAGCTTTCTTT. Translation gives CASSQAGYEEAFF.

This clone was recorded once. CDR3 DNA: TGTGCCAGCAGCTTAGTGGCCCTAGCAGAAGAGACCCAGTACTTC. Translation gives CASSLVALAEETQYF. This chain connects TRBV7-9 to TRBJ2-5, with TRBD2 as a possible D gene (5 bases). The CDR3 runs to 15 residues. Trimming left V 1 base short and J 3 bases short, with 12 bases between. Germline V lookup: CDR1 SEHNR, CDR2 FQNEAQ (reference sequence).

The rearrangement links TRBV6-2 or TRBV6-3 to TRBJ2-1, with 7 bases aligning to TRBD2. CDR1 and CDR2 from the germline V gene are MNHEY and SVGEGT. Trimming at V came to 4 bases and at J to 5 bases, leaving 2 bases not matched to a gene. The CDR3 is made up of 13 amino acids. CDR3 nucleotides: TGTGCCAGCAGTTGGGACTATAACAATGAGCAGTTCTTC. Encoded protein: CASSWDYNNEQFF.